This T cell receptor (beta chain) was documented in a study of cytomegalovirus exposure and HLA in healthy donors. Study observations and caveats: The authors listed 150 or so TCR beta chains as cytomegalovirus-associated. Several top significant clusters appeared, in a later analysis, to be linked to common viral pathogens. In a later analysis, DRB1 alleles had the most associated TCRs; HLA-C alleles the fewest.

The PCR used 60 Vbeta and 13 Jbeta primers. Here immunoSEQ multiplex PCR was the method, and the copy in TCRdb shows in-frame clones only, minus some. The sample has approximately 150,000 clones, 80% to 90% seen once. Comments on this clone: No antigen is known for it.

CDR1 SGHRS and CDR2 YFSETQ come from the germline V gene. Trimming at V came to 3 bases and at J to 3 bases, leaving 4 bases not matched to a gene. This CDR3 is 15 amino acids long. This TCR was recovered from a woman aged 50 to 60 in good health and CMV-seronegative. The source material was PBMCs. The rearrangement joins TRBV5-1 to TRBJ2-4; 9 bases align to TRBD1. CDR3 loop: CASSWTGDGKNIQYF. DNA of the CDR3: TGCGCCAGCAGCTGGACAGGGGATGGCAAAAACATTCAGTACTTC.